This TCR beta chain originates from a study of beta chain features in type 1 diabetes. Overall study context: All samples together contributed approximately 100 million sorted cells for examination. Findings of the study overall: A greater similarity of naive, central memory and Treg TCRB repertoires was seen among patients than among healthy donors.

A word on this clone: Its target is not known.

Trimming cost V 3 bases and J 5 bases, with 11 bases left between them. The CDR3 contains 14 residues. Per germline, CDR1 SGDLS and CDR2 YYNGEE. What was sequenced were expressed TCRB transcripts, since all of the isolated RNA had been reverse transcribed. The assay was immunoSEQ multiplex PCR, and TCRdb's table has in-frame clones only and misses some. Altogether 200,000 to 250,000 clones are present, 25% to 30% being singletons, with the ten largest covering roughly 4%. The sequenced sample consisted of central memory CD4+ T cells from blood. V usage is TRBV9 and J usage is TRBJ2-2, with a possible D match to TRBD2 (6 bases). The receptor was derived from a man aged 30 to 45 in good health. Here the CDR3 reads CASSEGLTTGELFF. For the CDR3, the DNA is TGTGCCAGCAGCGAGGGACTGACTACCGGGGAGCTGTTTTTT.